These 10 T cell receptor beta chains share one sample of origin, sequenced in a study of identical twins. Via MiXCR, TCRdb re-called the 5' RACE reads, giving one row per CDR3 protein. The sample holds 600,000 to 700,000 distinct CDR3 sequences, over 20% seen once. The same sample was also studied in work on T cells expressing NK-cell markers.

The sample comprised PBMCs. These receptors came from a woman aged 18 to 35 in good health.

The chain joins TRBV5-6 to TRBJ2-3; 9 bases are a match to TRBD1. Trimming cost V 10 bases and J 3 bases; bases outside gene matches: 12. CDR3 size: 15 residues. CDR1 is SGHDT and CDR2 is YYEEEE in the germline V gene. The CDR3 here is CAAPTGQGLTDTQYF. The CDR3 nucleotides read TGTGCCGCCCCGACAGGACAGGGGTTGACAGATACGCAGTATTTT.

The J gene is TRBJ2-1, the V gene TRBV19, with TRBD2 matching over 11 bases. Looked up from germline, CDR1 is LNHDA and CDR2 is SQIVND (reference sequence). The CDR3 sequence is 16 residues long. The V and J ends lost 3 bases and 1 base, in that order; junction bases with no gene match: 2. Here the CDR3 DNA reads TGTGCCAGTAGTATCGGACTAGCGGGTTCCTACAATGAGCAGTTCTTC. It yields the protein CASSIGLAGSYNEQFF. Combining the CDR3 with reference TRBV19 and TRBJ2-1 gives the whole variable domain DGGITQSPKYLFRKEGQNVTLSCEQNLNHDAMYWYRQDPGQGLRLIYYSQIVNDFQKGDIAEGYSVSREKKESFPLTVTSAQKNPTAFYLCASSIGLAGSYNEQFFGPGTRLTVL.

The chain couples TRBV20-1 to TRBJ2-7; 7 bases agree with TRBD2. Germline CDR1 is DFQATT and CDR2 is SNEGSKA (reference sequence). CDR3 length: 14 amino acids. V was clipped by 2 bases and J by 0 bases; unmatched bases: 4. As DNA, the CDR3 is TGCAGTGCTAGAAAGCGGGAAAGCTCCTACGAGCAGTACTTC. Protein product: CSARKRESSYEQYF.

This clonotype was seen more than once but under ten times. This chain joins TRBV29-1 and TRBJ1-1, with D possibly matching TRBD1 (6 bases). V shed 7 bases and J shed 5 bases, with 17 bases lying between them. CDR1 SQVTM and CDR2 ANQGSEA come from the germline V gene. This CDR3 is 13 amino acids long. The CDR3 here is CSAARSGATEAFF. CDR3 bases: TGCAGCGCTGCAAGGTCGGGGGCGACTGAAGCTTTCTTT.

Of note for this clonotype: A much larger clone differs from this one at a single base, so this may be a read error. The gene calls are TRBV5-4 and TRBJ1-1, with D unresolved. V lost 2 bases, J lost 6 bases, and 14 bases lay in between. Germline V lookup: CDR1 SGHNT, CDR2 YYREEE (reference sequence). The CDR3 totals 14 residues. CDR3 DNA sequence: TGTGCCAGCAGCTTCAGAGGTTCTCGTTCTGAAGCTTTCTTT. Translating it yields CASSFRGSRSEAFF.

This clonotype was detected only a few times. This chain uses TRBV20-1 with TRBJ2-6; TRBD1 aligns across 7 bases. Germline assignment: CDR1 DFQATT and CDR2 SNEGSKA (reference sequence). The CDR3 is 17 residues long. The J segment lost 0 bases and the V segment lost 6 bases, leaving 11 bases of the junction unmatched. CDR3 nucleotides: TGCAGTGCAAGGATGGGACAGTACAGCTCTGGGGCCAACGTCCTGACTTTC. This gives the protein CSARMGQYSSGANVLTF.

This clonotype came up a few times. The chain has TRBV5-1 and TRBJ2-2, with D hard to call. The CDR3 totals 13 residues. Germline V gene sequence: CDR1 SGHRS, CDR2 YFSETQ. V was pared by 4 bases and J by 2 bases, with 6 bases between. The CDR3 DNA reads as TGCGCCAGCAGCGCCGTAAACACCGGGGAGCTGTTTTTT. This encodes CASSAVNTGELFF.

This clonotype appeared a few times. Here the CDR3 DNA reads TGCGCCAGCGGGGAGACCTCTCCTCACGAGCAGTACTTC. The encoded protein is CASGETSPHEQYF. The gene calls are TRBV5-1 and TRBJ2-7; TRBD2 might be the D (5 bases). Germline-derived CDR1 and CDR2 are SGHRS and YFSETQ. Between the trimmed V and J ends, which lost 7 bases and 5 bases, there was a span of 16 bases. This CDR3 has 13 amino acids.

The J gene is TRBJ1-1, the V gene TRBV29-1; D gene unclear. Trimming cost V 7 bases and J 1 base, with 10 bases left between them. This CDR3 has 12 residues. Germline lookup yields CDR1 SQVTM and CDR2 ANQGSEA. CDR3 in amino acids: CSGGFPNTEAFF. The CDR3 DNA sequence: TGCAGCGGGGGTTTTCCGAACACTGAAGCTTTCTTT.

This clonotype was seen more than once but under ten times. The chain uses TRBV29-1 and TRBJ2-1; 16 nucleotides agree with TRBD2. V shed 6 bases and J 1 base; nucleotides not matched to a gene: 9. Germline V gene lookup returns CDR1 SQVTM and CDR2 ANQGSEA. The CDR3 covers 18 residues. The CDR3 sequence: CSVGLAGGLGSSYNEQFF. The CDR3 region has the DNA TGCAGCGTGGGACTAGCGGGAGGGCTCGGATCTTCCTACAATGAGCAGTTCTTC.